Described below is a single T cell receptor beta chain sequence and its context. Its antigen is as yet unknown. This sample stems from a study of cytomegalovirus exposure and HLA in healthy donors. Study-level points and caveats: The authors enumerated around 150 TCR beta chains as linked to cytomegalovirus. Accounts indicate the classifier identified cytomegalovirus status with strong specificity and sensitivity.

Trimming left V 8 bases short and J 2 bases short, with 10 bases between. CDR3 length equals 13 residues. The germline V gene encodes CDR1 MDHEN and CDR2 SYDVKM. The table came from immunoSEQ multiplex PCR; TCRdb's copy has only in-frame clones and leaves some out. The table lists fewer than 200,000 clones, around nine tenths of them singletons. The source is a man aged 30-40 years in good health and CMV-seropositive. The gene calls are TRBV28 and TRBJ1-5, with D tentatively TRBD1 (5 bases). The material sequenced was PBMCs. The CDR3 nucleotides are TGTGCCAGCGGGGCCGGGCGCAATCAGCCCCAGCATTTT. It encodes CASGAGRNQPQHF. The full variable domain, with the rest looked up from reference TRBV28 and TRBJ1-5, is DVKVTQSSRYLVKRTGEKVFLECVQDMDHENMFWYRQDPGLGLRLIYFSYDVKMKEKGDIPEGYSVSREKKERFSLILESASTNQTSMYLCASGAGRNQPQHFGDGTRLSIL.